This TCR beta chain was retrieved from a study of T cell responses to AZD1222 COVID-19 vaccine. Findings and limits, study-wide: Donor demographics were predominantly white British with a female majority; clonal diversity may be underestimated. With two AZD1222 doses given, Spike-specific TCR breadth and depth both rose.

Concerning this clone: Its antigen is as yet unknown.

Clones were read by immunoSEQ multiplex PCR, and TCRdb kept only the in-frame ones, dropping some. The sample records tens of thousands of clones, around three quarters being singletons. The sequence was obtained from an adult in good health. Sequences were derived from peripheral blood, sampled on day 0 of AZD1222 vaccination.

The CDR3 is CASSLNRDHGYTF. The CDR3 DNA reads TGTGCCAGCAGCTTAAACAGGGACCATGGCTACACCTTC. J is TRBJ1-2 and V is TRBV7-9, with D perhaps matching TRBD1 (6 bases). V lost 2 bases and J lost 6, with 10 bases in between. The CDR3 length is 13 residues. The germline gives CDR1 SEHNR, CDR2 FQNEAQ (reference sequence).